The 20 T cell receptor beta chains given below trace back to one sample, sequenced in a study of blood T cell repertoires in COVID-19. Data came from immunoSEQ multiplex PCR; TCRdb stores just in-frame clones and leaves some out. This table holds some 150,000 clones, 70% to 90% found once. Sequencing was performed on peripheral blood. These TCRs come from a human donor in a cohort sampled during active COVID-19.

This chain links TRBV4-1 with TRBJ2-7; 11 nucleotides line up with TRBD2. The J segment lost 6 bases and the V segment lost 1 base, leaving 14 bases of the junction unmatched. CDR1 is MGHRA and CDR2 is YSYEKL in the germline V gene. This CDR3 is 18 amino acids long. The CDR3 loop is CASSQGVYLAGGPIEQYF. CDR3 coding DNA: TGCGCCAGCAGCCAAGGGGTGTACTTAGCGGGAGGGCCGATCGAGCAGTACTTC.

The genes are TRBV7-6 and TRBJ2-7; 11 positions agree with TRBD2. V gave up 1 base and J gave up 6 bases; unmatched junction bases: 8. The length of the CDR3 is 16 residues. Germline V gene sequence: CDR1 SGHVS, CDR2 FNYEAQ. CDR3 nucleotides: TGTGCCAGCAGCTTAGTCGGGGGACTAGCGGCTAGCGAGCAGTACTTC. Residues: CASSLVGGLAASEQYF.

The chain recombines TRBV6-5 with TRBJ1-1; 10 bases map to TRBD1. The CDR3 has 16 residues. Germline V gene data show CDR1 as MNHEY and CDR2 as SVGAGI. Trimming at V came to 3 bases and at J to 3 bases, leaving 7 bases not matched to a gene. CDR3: CASSYRPGTGDTEAFF. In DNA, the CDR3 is TGTGCCAGCAGTTATCGCCCCGGGACAGGGGACACTGAAGCTTTCTTT.

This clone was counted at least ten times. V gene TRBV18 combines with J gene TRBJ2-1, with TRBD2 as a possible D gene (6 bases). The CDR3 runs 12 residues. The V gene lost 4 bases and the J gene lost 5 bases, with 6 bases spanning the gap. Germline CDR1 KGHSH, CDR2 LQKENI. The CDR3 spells CASSRTNNEQFF. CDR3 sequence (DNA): TGTGCCAGCTCACGGACTAACAATGAGCAGTTCTTC.

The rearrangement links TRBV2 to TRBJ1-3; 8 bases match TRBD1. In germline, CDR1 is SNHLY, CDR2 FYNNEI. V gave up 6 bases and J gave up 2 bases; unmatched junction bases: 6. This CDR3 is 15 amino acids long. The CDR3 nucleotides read TGTGCCAGCAGGGACCAGGGGGCGGCTGGAAACACCATATATTTT. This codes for CASRDQGAAGNTIYF.

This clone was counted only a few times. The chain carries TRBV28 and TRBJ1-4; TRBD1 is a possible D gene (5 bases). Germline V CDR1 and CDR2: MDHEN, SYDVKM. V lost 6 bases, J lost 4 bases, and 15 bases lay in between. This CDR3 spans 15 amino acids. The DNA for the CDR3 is TGTGCCAGCAGGCCACTCTGGGGGGGTAATGAAAAACTGTTTTTT. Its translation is CASRPLWGGNEKLFF. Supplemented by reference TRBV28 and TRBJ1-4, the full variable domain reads DVKVTQSSRYLVKRTGEKVFLECVQDMDHENMFWYRQDPGLGLRLIYFSYDVKMKEKGDIPEGYSVSREKKERFSLILESASTNQTSMYLCASRPLWGGNEKLFFGSGTQLSVL.

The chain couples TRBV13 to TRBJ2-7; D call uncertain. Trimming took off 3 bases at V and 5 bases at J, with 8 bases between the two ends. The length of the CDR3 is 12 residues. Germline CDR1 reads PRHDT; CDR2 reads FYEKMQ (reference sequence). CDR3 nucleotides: TGTGCCAGCAGCTTTACAGTCGACGAGCAGTACTTC. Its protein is CASSFTVDEQYF.

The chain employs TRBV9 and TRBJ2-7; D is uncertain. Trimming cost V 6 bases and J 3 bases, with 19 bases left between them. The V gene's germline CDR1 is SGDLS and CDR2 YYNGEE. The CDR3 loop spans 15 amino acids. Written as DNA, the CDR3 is TGTGCCAGCATTACCCCCTCCCACAGCCTCTACGAGCAGTACTTC. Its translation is CASITPSHSLYEQYF.

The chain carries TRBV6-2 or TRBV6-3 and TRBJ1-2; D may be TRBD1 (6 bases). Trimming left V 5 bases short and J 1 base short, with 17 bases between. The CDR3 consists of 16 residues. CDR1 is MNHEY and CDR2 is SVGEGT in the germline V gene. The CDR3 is CASSPLGDKINYGYTF. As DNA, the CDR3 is TGTGCCAGCAGTCCCCTGGGGGACAAAATTAACTATGGCTACACCTTC.

Written as DNA, the CDR3 is TGTGCCAGCAGTTTATATGGTACAGGGCTCCGGGAGACCCAGTACTTC. Its translation is CASSLYGTGLRETQYF. The V gene is TRBV28, the J gene TRBJ2-5; TRBD1 might be the D (6 bases). V was shortened by 1 base and J by 5 bases, with 17 bases between the two germline ends. The CDR3 runs 16 residues. Germline loops: CDR1 MDHEN, CDR2 SYDVKM.

CDR3 coding DNA: TGTGCCAGCAGTTATACAGGGGACAACTATGGCTACACCTTC. This gives the protein CASSYTGDNYGYTF. V is TRBV6-5 and J is TRBJ1-2, with TRBD1 identical over 7 bases. This CDR3 contains 14 residues. After removal of 3 bases from V and 2 bases from J, the junction contained 3 bases not matched to a gene. The germline gives CDR1 MNHEY, CDR2 SVGAGI.

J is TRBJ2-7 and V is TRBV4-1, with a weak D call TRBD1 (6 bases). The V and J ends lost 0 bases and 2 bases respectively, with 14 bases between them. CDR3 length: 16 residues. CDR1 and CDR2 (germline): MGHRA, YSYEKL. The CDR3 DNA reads TGCGCCAGCAGCCAAGATCCGGCAGGGGACACCTACGAGCAGTACTTC. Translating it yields CASSQDPAGDTYEQYF.

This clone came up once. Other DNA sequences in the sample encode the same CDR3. The CDR3 DNA is TGTGCCAGCAGTTTGGGGACTAGCGGCACCTACGAGCAGTACTTC. Protein product: CASSLGTSGTYEQYF. The rearrangement links TRBV28 to TRBJ2-7; 11 bases fit TRBD2. This CDR3 has 15 residues. Germline CDR1 MDHEN, CDR2 SYDVKM. Trimming at V came to 3 bases and at J to 2 bases, leaving 3 bases not matched to a gene.

Here the CDR3 reads CASSPGLAGQETQYF. DNA for the CDR3: TGTGCCAGCAGCCCGGGACTAGCGGGCCAAGAGACCCAGTACTTC. The chain recombines TRBV5-6 with TRBJ2-5, with 12 bases identical to TRBD2. This CDR3 region has 15 residues. Germline loops: CDR1 SGHDT, CDR2 YYEEEE. The V and J ends lost 4 bases and 1 base, in that order; junction bases with no gene match: 2.

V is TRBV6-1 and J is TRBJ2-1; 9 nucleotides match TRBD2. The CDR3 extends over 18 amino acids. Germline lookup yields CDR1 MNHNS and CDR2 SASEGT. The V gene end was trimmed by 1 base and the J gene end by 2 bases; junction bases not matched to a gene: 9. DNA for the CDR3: TGTGCCAGCAGTGAAGAGAATAGCGGGAGAAGTCCCTACAATGAGCAGTTCTTC. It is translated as CASSEENSGRSPYNEQFF.

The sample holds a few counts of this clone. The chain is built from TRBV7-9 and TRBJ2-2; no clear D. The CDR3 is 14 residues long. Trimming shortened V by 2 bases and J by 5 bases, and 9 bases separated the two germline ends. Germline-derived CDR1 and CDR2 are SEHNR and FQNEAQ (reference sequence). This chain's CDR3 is CASSLTPGTGELFF. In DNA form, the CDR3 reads TGTGCCAGCAGCTTAACCCCCGGGACCGGGGAGCTGTTTTTT.

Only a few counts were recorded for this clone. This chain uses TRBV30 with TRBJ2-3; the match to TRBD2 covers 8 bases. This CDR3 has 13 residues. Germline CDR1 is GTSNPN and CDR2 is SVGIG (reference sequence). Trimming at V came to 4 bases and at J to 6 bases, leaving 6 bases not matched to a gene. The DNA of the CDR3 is TGTGCCTGGACCCAGCGGGAGAGGGATACGCAGTATTTT. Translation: CAWTQRERDTQYF.

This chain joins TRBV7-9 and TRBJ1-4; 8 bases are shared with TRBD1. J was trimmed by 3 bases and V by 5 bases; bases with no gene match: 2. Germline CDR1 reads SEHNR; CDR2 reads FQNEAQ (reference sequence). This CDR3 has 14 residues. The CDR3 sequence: CASSPQGANEKLFF. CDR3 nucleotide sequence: TGTGCCAGCAGCCCACAGGGGGCTAATGAAAAACTGTTTTTT.

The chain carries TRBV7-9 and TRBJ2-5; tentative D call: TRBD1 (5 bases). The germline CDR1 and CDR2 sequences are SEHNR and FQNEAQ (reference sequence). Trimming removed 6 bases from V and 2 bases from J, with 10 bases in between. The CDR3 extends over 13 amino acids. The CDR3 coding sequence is TGTGCCAGCAGTTTCCGACAGCAAGAGACCCAGTACTTC. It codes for CASSFRQQETQYF.

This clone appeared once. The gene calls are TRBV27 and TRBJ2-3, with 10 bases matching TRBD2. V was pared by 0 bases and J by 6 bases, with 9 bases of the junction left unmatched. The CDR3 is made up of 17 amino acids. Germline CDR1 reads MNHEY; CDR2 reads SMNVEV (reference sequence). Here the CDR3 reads CASSLSKAGGPGDTQYF. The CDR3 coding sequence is TGTGCCAGCAGTTTATCGAAAGCGGGGGGGCCGGGGGATACGCAGTATTTT.